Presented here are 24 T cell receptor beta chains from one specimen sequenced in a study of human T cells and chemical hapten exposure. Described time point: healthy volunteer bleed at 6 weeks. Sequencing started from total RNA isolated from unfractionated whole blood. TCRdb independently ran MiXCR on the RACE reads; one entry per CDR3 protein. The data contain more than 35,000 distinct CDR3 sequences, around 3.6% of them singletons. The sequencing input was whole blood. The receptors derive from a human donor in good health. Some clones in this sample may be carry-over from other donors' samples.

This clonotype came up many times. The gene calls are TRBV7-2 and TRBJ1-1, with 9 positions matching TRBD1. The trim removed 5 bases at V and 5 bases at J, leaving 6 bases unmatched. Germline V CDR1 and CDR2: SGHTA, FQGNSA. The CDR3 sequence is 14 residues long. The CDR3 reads CASSPHRGQTEAFF. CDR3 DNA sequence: TGTGCCAGCAGCCCTCACAGGGGGCAAACTGAAGCTTTCTTT. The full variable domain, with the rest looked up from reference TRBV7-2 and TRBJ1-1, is GAGVSQSPSNKVTEKGKDVELRCDPISGHTALYWYRQSLGQGLEFLIYFQGNSAPDKSGLPSDRFSAERTGGSVSTLTIQRTQQEDSAVYLCASSPHRGQTEAFFGQGTRLTVV.

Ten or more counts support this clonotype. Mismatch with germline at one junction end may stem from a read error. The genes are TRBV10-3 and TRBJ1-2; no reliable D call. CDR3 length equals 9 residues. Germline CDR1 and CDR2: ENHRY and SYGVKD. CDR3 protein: CAIRDPLAF. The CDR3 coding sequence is TGTGCCATCAGGGACCCACTCGCCTTC.

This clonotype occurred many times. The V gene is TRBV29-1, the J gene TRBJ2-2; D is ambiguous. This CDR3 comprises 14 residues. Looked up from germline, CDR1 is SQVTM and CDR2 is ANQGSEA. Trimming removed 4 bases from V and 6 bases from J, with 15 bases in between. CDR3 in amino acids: CSVVVTRVSGELFF. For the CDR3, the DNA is TGCAGCGTTGTTGTGACTCGGGTCTCCGGGGAGCTGTTTTTT.

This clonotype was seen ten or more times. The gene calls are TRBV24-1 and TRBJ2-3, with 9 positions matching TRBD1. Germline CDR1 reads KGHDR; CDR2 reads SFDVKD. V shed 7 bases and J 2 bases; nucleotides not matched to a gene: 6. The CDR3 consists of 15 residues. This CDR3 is CATSAGTGLTDTQYF. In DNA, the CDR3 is TGTGCCACCAGCGCCGGGACAGGGCTCACAGATACGCAGTATTTT.

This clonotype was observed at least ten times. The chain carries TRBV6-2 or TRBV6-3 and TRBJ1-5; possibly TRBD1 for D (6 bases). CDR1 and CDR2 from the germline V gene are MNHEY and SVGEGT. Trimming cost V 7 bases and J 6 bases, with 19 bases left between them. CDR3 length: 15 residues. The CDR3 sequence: CASMWGGRNVQPQHF. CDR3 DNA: TGTGCCAGCATGTGGGGGGGCAGGAATGTTCAGCCCCAGCATTTT.

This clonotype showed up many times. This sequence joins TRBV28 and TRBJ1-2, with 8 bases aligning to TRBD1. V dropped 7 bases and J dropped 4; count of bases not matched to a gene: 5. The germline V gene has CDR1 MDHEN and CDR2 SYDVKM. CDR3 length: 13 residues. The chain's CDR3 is CASMPGGPYGYTF. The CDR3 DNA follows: TGTGCCAGCATGCCAGGGGGCCCCTATGGCTACACCTTC.

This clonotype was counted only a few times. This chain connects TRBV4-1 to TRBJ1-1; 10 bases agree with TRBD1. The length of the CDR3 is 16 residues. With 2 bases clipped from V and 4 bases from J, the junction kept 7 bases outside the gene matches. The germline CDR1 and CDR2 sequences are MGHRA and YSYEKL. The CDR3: CASSQHPGQGPTEAFF. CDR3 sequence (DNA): TGCGCCAGCAGCCAACATCCGGGACAGGGGCCCACTGAAGCTTTCTTT.

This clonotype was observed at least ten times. CDR3 sequence: CACEREGSYNEQFF. CDR3 sequence (DNA): TGTGCCTGCGAGCGGGAGGGGTCCTACAATGAGCAGTTCTTC. This chain uses TRBV6-2 or TRBV6-3 with TRBJ2-1; TRBD2 matches at 10 bases. The CDR3 spans 14 residues. V shed 11 bases and J 1 base; nucleotides not matched to a gene: 5. Germline loops: CDR1 MNHEY, CDR2 SVGEGT.

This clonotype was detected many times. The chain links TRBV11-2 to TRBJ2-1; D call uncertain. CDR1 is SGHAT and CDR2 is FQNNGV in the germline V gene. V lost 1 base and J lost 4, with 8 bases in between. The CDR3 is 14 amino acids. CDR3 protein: CASSLGDEYNEQFF. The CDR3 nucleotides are TGTGCCAGCAGCTTAGGGGATGAATACAATGAGCAGTTCTTC. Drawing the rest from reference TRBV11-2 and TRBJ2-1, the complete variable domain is EAGVAQSPRYKIIEKRQSVAFWCNPISGHATLYWYQQILGQGPKLLIQFQNNGVVDDSQLPKDRFSAERLKGVDSTLKIQPAKLEDSAVYLCASSLGDEYNEQFFGPGTRLTVL.

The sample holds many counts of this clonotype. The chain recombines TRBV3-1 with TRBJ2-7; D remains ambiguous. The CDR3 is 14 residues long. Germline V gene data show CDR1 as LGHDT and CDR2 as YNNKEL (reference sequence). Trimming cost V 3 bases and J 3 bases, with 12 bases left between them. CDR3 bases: TGTGCCAGCAGCCACCTGACTCGATACTACGAGCAGTACTTC. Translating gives CASSHLTRYYEQYF.

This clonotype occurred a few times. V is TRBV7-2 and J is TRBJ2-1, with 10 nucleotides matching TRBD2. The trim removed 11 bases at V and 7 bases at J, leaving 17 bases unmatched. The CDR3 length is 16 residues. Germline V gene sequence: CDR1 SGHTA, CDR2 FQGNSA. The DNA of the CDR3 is TGTGCCCGAGGGGAAGCGGGAGGGCTTGCGGGGAATGAGCAGTTCTTC. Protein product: CARGEAGGLAGNEQFF.

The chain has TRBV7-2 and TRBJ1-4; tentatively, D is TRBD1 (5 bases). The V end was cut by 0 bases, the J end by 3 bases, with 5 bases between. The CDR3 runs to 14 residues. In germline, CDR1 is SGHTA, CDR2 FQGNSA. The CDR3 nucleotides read TGTGCCAGCAGCTTAGCAGGGGCTAATGAAAAACTGTTTTTT. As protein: CASSLAGANEKLFF. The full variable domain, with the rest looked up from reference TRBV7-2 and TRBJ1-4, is GAGVSQSPSNKVTEKGKDVELRCDPISGHTALYWYRQSLGQGLEFLIYFQGNSAPDKSGLPSDRFSAERTGGSVSTLTIQRTQQEDSAVYLCASSLAGANEKLFFGSGTQLSVL.

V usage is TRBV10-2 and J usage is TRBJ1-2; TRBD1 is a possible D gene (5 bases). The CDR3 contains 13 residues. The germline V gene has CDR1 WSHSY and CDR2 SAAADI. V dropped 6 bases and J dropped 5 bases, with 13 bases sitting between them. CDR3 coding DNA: TGCGCCAGCAGCCGAGGGGTGCAGTATGGCTACACCTTC. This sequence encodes CASSRGVQYGYTF.

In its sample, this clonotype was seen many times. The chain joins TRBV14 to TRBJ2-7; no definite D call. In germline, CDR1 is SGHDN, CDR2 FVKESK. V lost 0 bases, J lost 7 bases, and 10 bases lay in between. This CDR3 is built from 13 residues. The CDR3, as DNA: TGTGCCAGCAGCCAAGACCTTGGCGCGGAGCAGTACTTC. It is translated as CASSQDLGAEQYF.

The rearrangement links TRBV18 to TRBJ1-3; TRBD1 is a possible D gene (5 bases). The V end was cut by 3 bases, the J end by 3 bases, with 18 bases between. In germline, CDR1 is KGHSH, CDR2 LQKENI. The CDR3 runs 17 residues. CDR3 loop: CASSPLGATPLGNTIYF. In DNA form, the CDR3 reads TGTGCCAGCTCACCGTTAGGGGCAACTCCCCTTGGAAACACCATATATTTT.

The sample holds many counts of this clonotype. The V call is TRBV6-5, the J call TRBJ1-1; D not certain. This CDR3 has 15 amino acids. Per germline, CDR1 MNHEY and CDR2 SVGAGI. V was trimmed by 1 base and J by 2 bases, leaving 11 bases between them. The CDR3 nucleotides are TGTGCCAGCAGTTACTGGGCGACGGGTAACACTGAAGCTTTCTTT. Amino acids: CASSYWATGNTEAFF.

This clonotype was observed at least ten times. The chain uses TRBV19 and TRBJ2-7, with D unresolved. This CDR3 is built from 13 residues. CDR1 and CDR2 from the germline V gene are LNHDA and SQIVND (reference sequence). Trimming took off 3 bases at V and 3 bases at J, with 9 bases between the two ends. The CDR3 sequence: CASSISLVYEQYF. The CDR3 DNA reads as TGTGCCAGTAGTATCTCCCTAGTCTACGAGCAGTACTTC.

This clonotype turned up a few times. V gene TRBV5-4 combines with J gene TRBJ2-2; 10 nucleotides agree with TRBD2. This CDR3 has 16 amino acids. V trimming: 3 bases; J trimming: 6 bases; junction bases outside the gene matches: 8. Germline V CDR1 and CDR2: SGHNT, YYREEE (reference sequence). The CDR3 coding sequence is TGTGCCAGCAGCTCCCGAGCGGGAGGGCGCCCCGGGGAGCTGTTTTTT. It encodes CASSSRAGGRPGELFF.

CDR3 bases: TGTGCCAGCAGCCACGTTGGGGGACCGAGCACTGAAGCTTTCTTT. It codes for CASSHVGGPSTEAFF. The gene calls are TRBV7-3 and TRBJ1-1; D perhaps matches TRBD1 (5 bases). CDR3 size: 15 residues. Germline CDR1 is SGHTA and CDR2 is FQGTGA. Trimming stripped 5 bases from V and 4 bases from J, with 17 bases between.

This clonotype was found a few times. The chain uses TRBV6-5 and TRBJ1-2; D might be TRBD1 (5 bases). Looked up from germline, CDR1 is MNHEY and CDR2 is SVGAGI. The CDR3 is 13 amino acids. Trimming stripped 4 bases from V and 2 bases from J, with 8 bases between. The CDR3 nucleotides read TGTGCCAGCAGTTTCGGACAAAACTATGGCTACACCTTC. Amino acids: CASSFGQNYGYTF.

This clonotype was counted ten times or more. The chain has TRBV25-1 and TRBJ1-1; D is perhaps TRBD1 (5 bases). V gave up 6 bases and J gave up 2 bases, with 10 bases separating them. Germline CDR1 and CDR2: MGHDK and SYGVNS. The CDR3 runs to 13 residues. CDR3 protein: CASRATANTEAFF. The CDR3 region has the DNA TGTGCCAGCAGGGCGACAGCTAACACTGAAGCTTTCTTT.

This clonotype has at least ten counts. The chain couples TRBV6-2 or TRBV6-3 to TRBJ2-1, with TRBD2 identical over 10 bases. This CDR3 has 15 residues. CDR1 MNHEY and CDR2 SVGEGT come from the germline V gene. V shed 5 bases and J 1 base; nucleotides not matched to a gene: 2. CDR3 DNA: TGTGCCAGCAGTAAGACTAGCGGGTCCTACAATGAGCAGTTCTTC. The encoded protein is CASSKTSGSYNEQFF.

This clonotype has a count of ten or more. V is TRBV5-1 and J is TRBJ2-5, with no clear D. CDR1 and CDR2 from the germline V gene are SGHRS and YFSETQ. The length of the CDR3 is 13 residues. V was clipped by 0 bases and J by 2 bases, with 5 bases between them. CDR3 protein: CASSLAQQETQYF. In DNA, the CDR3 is TGCGCCAGCAGCTTGGCCCAGCAAGAGACCCAGTACTTC.

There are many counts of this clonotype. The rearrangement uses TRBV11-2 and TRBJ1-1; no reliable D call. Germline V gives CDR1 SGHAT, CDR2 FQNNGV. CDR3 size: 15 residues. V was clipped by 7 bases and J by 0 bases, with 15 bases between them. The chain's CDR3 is CASTPNPVMNTEAFF. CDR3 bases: TGTGCCAGCACCCCCAACCCCGTCATGAACACTGAAGCTTTCTTT.